This paragraph covers one T cell receptor beta chain sequence. As yet, its antigen is unknown. The data stem from a study of cytomegalovirus exposure and HLA in healthy donors. General observations from the study: An analysis done earlier found most TCR beta V segments productive about 90% or about 30% of the time. Indistinguishable V segments, including TRBV6-2 and TRBV6-3, were excluded. Analysis was performed later, and it showed HLA-associated TCR beta chains to be more clonally expanded than equally common others. Later analysis identified over 15,000 TCR beta sequences associated with HLA alleles, using a false discovery rate threshold of 0.05.

The PCR made use of 60 Vbeta and 13 Jbeta primers. Profiled with immunoSEQ multiplex PCR; TCRdb holds only in-frame clones, not every one. The data contain approximately 170,000 clones, around 68% of them singletons. The germline V gene encodes CDR1 KGHSH and CDR2 LQKENI. With V trimmed by 3 bases and J by 5 bases, 6 bases remained unmatched. This CDR3 comprises 15 residues. Material for sequencing was PBMCs. The chain carries TRBV18 and TRBJ1-4, with 7 positions matching TRBD1. The TCR sequence derives from a man between 50 and 59 years old in good health and CMV-seronegative. The CDR3 loop is CASSPPGQRNEKLFF. The CDR3 region has the DNA TGTGCCAGCTCACCCCCGGGACAGAGAAATGAAAAACTGTTTTTT.